A selection of T cell receptor beta chains follows, all from one sample in a study of PD-1 blockade in classical Hodgkin lymphoma. Profiling relied on immunoSEQ multiplex PCR, and the TCRdb table lists in-frame clones only, not all of them. The sample yields some 23,000 clones, 69% seen once. The sample was peripheral blood mononuclear cells (PBMCs), taken at baseline. These receptors all stem from a human donor with classical Hodgkin lymphoma. Both conserved end residues are part of each CDR3. D genes are given only for firm matches. Expanded clones are given a class, and other clones once, few, many or no size at all.

abundance	v_gene	j_gene	d_gene	CDR3nt	CDR3aa
.	TRBV10-2	TRBJ2-5	TRBD2	TGCGCCAGCAGTGCCCCCCTAGCGGGGGGGGAGGAGACCCAGTACTTC	CASSAPLAGGEETQYF
.	TRBV27	TRBJ2-7	.	TGTGCCAGCAGTTTGGGCGGGACCTACGAGCAGTACTTC	CASSLGGTYEQYF
few	TRBV28	TRBJ1-4	TRBD1	TGTGCCAGCAGCGCCCTTACGACAGGGGTGGGAAAACTGTTTTTT	CASSALTTGVGKLFF
few	TRBV6-1	TRBJ2-1	.	TGTGCCAGCTGGGGAGCGTTTAGCAATGAGCAGTTCTTC	CASWGAFSNEQFF
.	TRBV5-4	TRBJ1-2	TRBD1	TGTGCCAGCAGCTGGGACAGGGTTAACTATGGCTACACCTTC	CASSWDRVNYGYTF
medium-sized	TRBV4-1	TRBJ2-1	.	TGCGCCAGCAGAGGGCTAGATGGGAATGAGCAGTTCTTC	CASRGLDGNEQFF
few	TRBV30	TRBJ1-5	.	TGTGCCTGGAGCCGTTGGGAGGGAGATCAGCCCCAGCATTTT	CAWSRWEGDQPQHF
.	TRBV21-1	TRBJ1-1	.	TGTGCCAGCAGCAGACAGGGAGCTTTCTTT	CASSRQGAFF
.	TRBV13	TRBJ1-2	.	TGTGCCAGCAGCTTAGTTACCGCAGCCGGGTGGGGCTACACCTTC	CASSLVTAAGWGYTF
.	TRBV7-9	TRBJ1-5	.	TGTGCCAGCAGCTTAGGAGCAGGGGACAATCGGCCCCAGCATTTT	CASSLGAGDNRPQHF
.	TRBV11-2	TRBJ2-2	.	TGTGCCAGCAGCTCCCCAAAAAGCACCGGGGAGCTGTTTTTT	CASSSPKSTGELFF
.	TRBV5-6	TRBJ1-1	.	TGTGCCAGCAGCTTGGTCCCGCTGAACACTGAAGCTTTCTTT	CASSLVPLNTEAFF
.	TRBV30	TRBJ2-2	.	TGTGCCTGGAGTGCCGGGGAGCTGTTTTTT	CAWSAGELFF
.	TRBV5-1	TRBJ2-5	.	TGCGCCAGCACCTCAGGGTTGGAGACCCAGTACTTC	CASTSGLETQYF
.	TRBV7-9	TRBJ2-7	.	TGTGCCAGCAGCTTAGGGGGCAATCTCAACGAGCAGTACTTC	CASSLGGNLNEQYF
few	TRBV4-2	TRBJ1-1	.	TGTGCCAGCAGCCAAGACCCGACAGCCGAAGCTTTCTTT	CASSQDPTAEAFF
.	TRBV28	TRBJ2-7	.	TGTGCCAGCAGAACATCACGGGAGCAGTACTTC	CASRTSREQYF
.	TRBV7-8	TRBJ1-1	.	TGTGCCAGCAGCTTAGTTTCAATTCTGGCAGGGGAAGAGAACACTGAAGCTTTCTTT	CASSLVSILAGEENTEAFF
.	TRBV11-2	TRBJ2-5	.	TGTGCCAGCAGCTTAGATTTGGCCCTCGGGGGACCACAAGAGACCCAGTACTTC	CASSLDLALGGPQETQYF
.	TRBV10-3	TRBJ2-1	TRBD2	TGTGCCATCTCCCCACACGGAAGACTAAGCGGGGGGGCGTACAATGAGCAGTTCTTC	CAISPHGRLSGGAYNEQFF
.	TRBV6-5	TRBJ1-2	.	TGTGCCAGCAGTTACCTCCCAGGAAACTATGGCTACACCTTC	CASSYLPGNYGYTF
once	TRBV18	TRBJ1-6	.	TGTGCCAGCTCCGACAGATGGGATAGGAGATCACCCCTCCACTTT	CASSDRWDRRSPLHF
.	TRBV7-2	TRBJ2-5	TRBD2	TGTGCCAGCAGCTTTGCGCGGGGGGGCCAGGAGACCCAGTACTTC	CASSFARGGQETQYF
.	TRBV28	TRBJ2-1	TRBD2	TGTGCCAGCAGTTCCTCAAGCGGGGGAACTTACAATGAGCAGTTCTTC	CASSSSSGGTYNEQFF
.	TRBV5-1	TRBJ2-3	TRBD2	TGCGCCAGCAGCCCGGGGGGGACTAGCGTGACAGATACGCAGTATTTT	CASSPGGTSVTDTQYF
.	TRBV6-6	TRBJ2-7	TRBD1	TGTGCCACAGGACAGGGTATGACGAACGAGCAGTACTTC	CATGQGMTNEQYF
.	TRBV5-1	TRBJ2-1	.	TGCGCCAGCAGCTTGTTGGGGGCGGGAAAACACAATGAGCAGTTCTTC	CASSLLGAGKHNEQFF
.	TRBV6-5	TRBJ1-1	.	TGTGCCAGCAGTCTAACCCGGTTGACTGAAGCTTTCTTT	CASSLTRLTEAFF
.	TRBV5-1	TRBJ2-2	.	TGCGCCAGCAGCTTTGCCCGGCCTGGGACTCCCTACACCGGGGAGCTGTTTTTT	CASSFARPGTPYTGELFF
few	TRBV5-4	TRBJ1-1	.	TGTGCCAGCAGCCAAGAGGGACGGGATGAAGCTTTCTTT	CASSQEGRDEAFF
.	TRBV30	TRBJ2-1	TRBD2	TGTGCCTGGACTAGCGGGGGGGCTGACTACAATGAGCAGTTCTTC	CAWTSGGADYNEQFF
.	TRBV11-3	TRBJ1-1	TRBD1	TGTGCCAGCAGCTTAGAAGGGGGACAGTCCGAAGCTTTCTTT	CASSLEGGQSEAFF
.	TRBV11-2	TRBJ2-2	.	TGTGCCAGCAGCTTCGACCCCGGGGAGCTGTTTTTT	CASSFDPGELFF
once	TRBV7-9	TRBJ1-5	TRBD1	TGTGCCAGCAGCTTAGTGCCTCCGGGACAGCCAAATCAGCCCCAGCATTTT	CASSLVPPGQPNQPQHF
.	TRBV6-6	TRBJ1-1	.	TGTGCCAGCAGTTACGCAGACAGGACGAACACTGAAGCTTTCTTT	CASSYADRTNTEAFF
.	TRBV5-4	TRBJ2-7	.	TGTGCCAGCAGCTTGGAAAGGGATCACTACGAGCAGTACTTC	CASSLERDHYEQYF
.	TRBV11-3	TRBJ2-7	TRBD2	TGTGCCAGCAGCTCCGGACGGGGGGGCTCGGCCTACGAGCAGTACTTC	CASSSGRGGSAYEQYF
.	TRBV5-4	TRBJ2-5	TRBD1	TGTGCCAGCACCGTGGGACAGCAAGAGACCCAGTACTTC	CASTVGQQETQYF
.	TRBV5-1	TRBJ1-5	.	TGCGCCAGCAGCTTTGGGACGGAGGGCAATCAGCCCCAGCATTTT	CASSFGTEGNQPQHF
once	TRBV7-9	TRBJ2-1	.	TGTGCCAGCAGCGCTCAGGGGTATGAGCAGTTCTTC	CASSAQGYEQFF